These 4 T cell receptor beta chains came from one sample sequenced in a study of regulatory T cells in long-lasting Graves disease. Time point of the sample: newly diagnosed GD, antithyroid drugs for less than 3 months. After RNA was extracted from PBMCs, the TCR library was made from it. Arm-PCR of CDR3 regions and iRepertoire HTBI primers were the basis on which TCR beta libraries were built. TCRdb reprocessed the multiplex PCR reads with MiXCR, giving one entry per CDR3 protein. The profile covers approximately 300,000 distinct CDR3 sequences, with about 20% appearing a single time and about two fifths taken by the ten largest. The material sequenced was peripheral blood mononuclear cells (PBMCs), taken at new diagnosis, from a patient treated with antithyroid drugs. These receptors originate from a female donor with Graves disease.

This clonotype has at least ten counts. The CDR3 spells CATSDPLVANYGYTF. In DNA, the CDR3 is TGTGCCACCAGTGATCCCCTGGTCGCTAACTATGGCTACACCTTC. The chain carries TRBV24-1 and TRBJ1-2; no clear D. The germline CDR1 and CDR2 sequences are KGHDR and SFDVKD. The CDR3 sequence is 15 residues long. V was pared by 3 bases and J by 0 bases, with 10 bases between.

The rearrangement links TRBV20-1 to TRBJ2-4; 10 bases agree with TRBD2. This CDR3 region has 16 residues. Losses at the gene ends were 2 bases for V and 1 base for J; bases not matched to a gene: 5. Germline CDR1 and CDR2: DFQATT and SNEGSKA (reference sequence). This CDR3 reads CSARIAGGFAKNIQYF. The DNA for the CDR3 is TGCAGTGCTAGAATAGCGGGGGGCTTTGCCAAAAACATTCAGTACTTC.

There are many counts of this clonotype. The rearrangement links TRBV14 to TRBJ2-5, with 9 bases fitting TRBD1. The CDR3 has 15 residues. CDR1 and CDR2 from the germline V gene are SGHDN and FVKESK. The V and J ends lost 3 bases and 5 bases, in that order; junction bases with no gene match: 7. The CDR3 region has the DNA TGTGCCAGCAGCCATTTTGGACAGGGGTCGGAGACCCAGTACTTC. It translates to CASSHFGQGSETQYF.

This clonotype was observed many times. The chain employs TRBV11-2 and TRBJ2-7, with TRBD1 matching over 10 bases. V was pared by 4 bases and J by 3 bases, with 3 bases of the junction left unmatched. Germline V gene data show CDR1 as SGHAT and CDR2 as FQNNGV. This CDR3 comprises 14 residues. The CDR3 reads CASSYGTGDYEQYF. CDR3 DNA sequence: TGTGCCAGCAGCTACGGGACAGGGGACTACGAGCAGTACTTC. The full variable domain, with the rest looked up from reference TRBV11-2 and TRBJ2-7, is EAGVAQSPRYKIIEKRQSVAFWCNPISGHATLYWYQQILGQGPKLLIQFQNNGVVDDSQLPKDRFSAERLKGVDSTLKIQPAKLEDSAVYLCASSYGTGDYEQYFGPGTRLTVT.